Included here is one TCR beta chain sequence, with context. What it binds is unknown. These data originate in a study of blood T cells in healthy people across ages. Whole-study results and caveats: Unsorted PBMCs ruled out conclusive naive versus antigen-experienced comparison. Older individuals had lower TCR beta diversity per million T cells (the decline was roughly linear).

Using a J-beta primer mix together with a sample-barcoded 5' primer, a second PCR was run for roughly 6 to 11 cycles. MiXCR, run by TCRdb on the 5' RACE reads, gives a single entry per CDR3 protein. Of approximately 1.5 million distinct CDR3 sequences in the sample, under 55% are singletons; the top ten hold about 4.1%. Drawing of peripheral blood yielded ten milliliters from each donor. Each sample provided at least 5 micrograms of extracted total RNA. This TCR came from a woman aged 18-29 years in good health. Sequencing was carried out using blood.

The CDR3 reads CSARPGLAGPYEQYF. DNA of the CDR3: TGCAGTGCTAGACCGGGACTAGCGGGCCCCTACGAGCAGTACTTC. The genes are TRBV20-1 and TRBJ2-7, with TRBD2 matching over 12 bases. The CDR3 consists of 15 residues. V was pared by 2 bases and J by 2 bases, with 4 bases of the junction left unmatched. Germline V gives CDR1 DFQATT, CDR2 SNEGSKA (reference sequence).